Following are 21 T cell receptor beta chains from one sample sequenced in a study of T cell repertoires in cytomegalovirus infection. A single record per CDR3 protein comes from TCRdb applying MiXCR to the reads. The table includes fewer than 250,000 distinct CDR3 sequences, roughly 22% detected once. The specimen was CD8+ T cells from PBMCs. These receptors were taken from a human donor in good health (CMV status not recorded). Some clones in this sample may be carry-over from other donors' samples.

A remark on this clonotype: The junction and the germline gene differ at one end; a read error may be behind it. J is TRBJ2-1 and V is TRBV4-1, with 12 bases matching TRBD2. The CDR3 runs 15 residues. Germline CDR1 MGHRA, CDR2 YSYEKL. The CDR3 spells CASSRRTSGANEQFF. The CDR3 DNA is TGTGCCAGCAGCCGCAGGACTAGCGGGGCCAATGAGCAGTTCTTC.

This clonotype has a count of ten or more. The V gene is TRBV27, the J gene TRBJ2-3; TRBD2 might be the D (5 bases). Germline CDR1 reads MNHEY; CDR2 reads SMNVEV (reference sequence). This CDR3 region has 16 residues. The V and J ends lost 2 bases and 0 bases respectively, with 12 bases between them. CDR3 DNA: TGTGCCAGCAGTTTAAACACAGCGGCTAGCACAGATACGCAGTATTTT. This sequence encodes CASSLNTAASTDTQYF.

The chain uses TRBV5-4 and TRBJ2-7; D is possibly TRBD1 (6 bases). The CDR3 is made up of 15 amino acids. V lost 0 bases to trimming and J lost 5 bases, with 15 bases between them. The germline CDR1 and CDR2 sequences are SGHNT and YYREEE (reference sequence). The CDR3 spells CASSLEGRGNHEQYF. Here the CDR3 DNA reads TGTGCCAGCAGCTTGGAGGGCAGGGGTAATCACGAGCAGTACTTC.

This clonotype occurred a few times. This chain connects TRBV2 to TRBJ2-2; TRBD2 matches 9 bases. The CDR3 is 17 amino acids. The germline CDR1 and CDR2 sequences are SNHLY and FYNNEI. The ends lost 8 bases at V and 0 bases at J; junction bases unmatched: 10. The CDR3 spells CASAPAGGSPNTGELFF. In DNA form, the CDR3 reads TGTGCCAGCGCCCCCGCGGGGGGGAGCCCGAACACCGGGGAGCTGTTTTTT.

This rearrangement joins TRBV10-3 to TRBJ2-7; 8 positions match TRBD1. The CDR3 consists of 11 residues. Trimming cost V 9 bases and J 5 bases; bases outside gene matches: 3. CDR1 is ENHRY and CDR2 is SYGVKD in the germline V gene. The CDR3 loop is CAIAGGHEQYF. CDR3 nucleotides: TGTGCCATTGCAGGGGGCCACGAGCAGTACTTC.

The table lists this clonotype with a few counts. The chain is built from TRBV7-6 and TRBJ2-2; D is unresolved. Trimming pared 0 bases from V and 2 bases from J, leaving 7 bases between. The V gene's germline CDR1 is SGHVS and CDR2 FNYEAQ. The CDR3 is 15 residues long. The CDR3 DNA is TGTGCCAGCAGCTTAGCACCAGCAAACACCGGGGAGCTGTTTTTT. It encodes CASSLAPANTGELFF.

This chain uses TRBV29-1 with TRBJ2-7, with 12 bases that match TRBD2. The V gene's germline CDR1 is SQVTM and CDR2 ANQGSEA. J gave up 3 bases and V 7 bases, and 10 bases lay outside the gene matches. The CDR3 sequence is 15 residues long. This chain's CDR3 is CSAQEPGLAGYEQYF. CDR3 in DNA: TGCAGCGCTCAGGAACCGGGACTAGCGGGCTACGAGCAGTACTTC.

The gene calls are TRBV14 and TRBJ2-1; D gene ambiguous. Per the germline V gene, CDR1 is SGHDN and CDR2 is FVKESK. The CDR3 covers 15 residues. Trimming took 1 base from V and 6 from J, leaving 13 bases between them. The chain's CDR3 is CASSQGDAWVNEQFF. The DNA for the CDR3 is TGTGCCAGCAGCCAAGGAGACGCTTGGGTCAATGAGCAGTTCTTC.

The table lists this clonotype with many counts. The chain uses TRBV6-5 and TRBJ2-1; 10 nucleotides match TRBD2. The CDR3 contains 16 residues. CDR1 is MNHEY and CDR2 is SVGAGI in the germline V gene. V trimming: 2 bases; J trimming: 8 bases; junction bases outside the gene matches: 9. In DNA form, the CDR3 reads TGTGCCAGCAGTTACCTCCCCAGCGGGGGGGCCGATGAGCAGTTCTTC. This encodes CASSYLPSGGADEQFF.

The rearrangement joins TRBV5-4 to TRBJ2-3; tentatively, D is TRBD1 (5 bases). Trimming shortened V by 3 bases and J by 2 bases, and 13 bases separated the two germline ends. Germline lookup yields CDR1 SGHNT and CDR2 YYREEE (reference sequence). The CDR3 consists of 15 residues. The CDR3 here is CASSSESGFTDTQYF. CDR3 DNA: TGTGCCAGCAGCTCGGAGTCAGGGTTCACAGATACGCAGTATTTT. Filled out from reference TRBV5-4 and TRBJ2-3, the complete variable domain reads ETGVTQSPTHLIKTRGQQVTLRCSSQSGHNTVSWYQQALGQGPQFIFQYYREEENGRGNFPPRFSGLQFPNYSSELNVNALELDDSALYLCASSSESGFTDTQYFGPGTRLTVL.

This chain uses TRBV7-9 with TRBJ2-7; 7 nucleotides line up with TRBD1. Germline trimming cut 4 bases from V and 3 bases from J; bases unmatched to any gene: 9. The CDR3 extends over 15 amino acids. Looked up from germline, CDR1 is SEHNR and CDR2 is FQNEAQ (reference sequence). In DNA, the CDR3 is TGTGCCAGCAGCTCGACACAGGGGAACGACTACGAGCAGTACTTC. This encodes CASSSTQGNDYEQYF.

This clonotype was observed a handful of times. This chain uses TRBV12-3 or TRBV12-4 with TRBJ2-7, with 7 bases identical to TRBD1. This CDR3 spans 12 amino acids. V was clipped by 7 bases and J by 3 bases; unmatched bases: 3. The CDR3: CASTGTDYEQYF. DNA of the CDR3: TGTGCCAGCACCGGGACAGACTACGAGCAGTACTTC.

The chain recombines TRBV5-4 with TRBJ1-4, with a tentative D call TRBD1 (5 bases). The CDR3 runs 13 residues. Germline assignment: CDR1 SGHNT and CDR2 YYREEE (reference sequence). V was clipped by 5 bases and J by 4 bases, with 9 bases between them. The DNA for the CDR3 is TGTGCCAGCAGGGGGCATAATAATGAAAAACTGTTTTTT. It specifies CASRGHNNEKLFF.

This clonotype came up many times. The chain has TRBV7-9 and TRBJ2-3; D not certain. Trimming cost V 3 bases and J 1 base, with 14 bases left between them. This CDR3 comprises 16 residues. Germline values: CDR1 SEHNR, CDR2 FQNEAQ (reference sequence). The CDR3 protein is CASSLHVRSGTDTQYF. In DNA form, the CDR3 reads TGTGCCAGCAGCTTGCACGTTCGGAGCGGCACAGATACGCAGTATTTT.

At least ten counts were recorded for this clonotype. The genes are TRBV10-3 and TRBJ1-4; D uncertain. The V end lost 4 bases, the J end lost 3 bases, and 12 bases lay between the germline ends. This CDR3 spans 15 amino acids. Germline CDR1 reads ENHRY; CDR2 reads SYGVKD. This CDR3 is CAISAQATANEKLFF. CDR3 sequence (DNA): TGTGCCATCAGTGCCCAGGCGACCGCTAATGAAAAACTGTTTTTT.

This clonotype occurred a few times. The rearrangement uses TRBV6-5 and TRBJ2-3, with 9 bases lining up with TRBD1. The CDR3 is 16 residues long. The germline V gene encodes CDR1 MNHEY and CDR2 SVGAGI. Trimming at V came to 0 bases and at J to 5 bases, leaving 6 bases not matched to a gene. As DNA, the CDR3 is TGTGCCAGCAGTTACTCCGGGACAGGGCTGGAAGATACGCAGTATTTT. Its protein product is CASSYSGTGLEDTQYF.

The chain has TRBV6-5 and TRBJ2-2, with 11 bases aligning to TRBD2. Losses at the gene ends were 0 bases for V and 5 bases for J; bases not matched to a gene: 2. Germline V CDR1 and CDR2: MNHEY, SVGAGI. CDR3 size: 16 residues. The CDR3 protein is CASSYSLAGGTGELFF. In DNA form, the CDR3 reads TGTGCCAGCAGTTACTCGCTAGCGGGGGGTACCGGGGAGCTGTTTTTT.

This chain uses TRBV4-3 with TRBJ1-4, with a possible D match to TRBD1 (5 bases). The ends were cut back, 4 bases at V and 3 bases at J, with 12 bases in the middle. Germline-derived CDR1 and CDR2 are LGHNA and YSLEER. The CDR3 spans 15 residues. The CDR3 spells CASSLWGGANEKLFF. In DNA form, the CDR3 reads TGCGCCAGCAGCCTCTGGGGGGGGGCTAATGAAAAACTGTTTTTT.

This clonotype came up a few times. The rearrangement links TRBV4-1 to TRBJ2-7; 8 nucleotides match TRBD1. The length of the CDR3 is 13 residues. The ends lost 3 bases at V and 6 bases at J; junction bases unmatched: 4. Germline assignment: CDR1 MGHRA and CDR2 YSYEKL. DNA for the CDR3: TGCGCCAGCAGCCACGGACAGGGCGGCGAGCAGTACTTC. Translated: CASSHGQGGEQYF.

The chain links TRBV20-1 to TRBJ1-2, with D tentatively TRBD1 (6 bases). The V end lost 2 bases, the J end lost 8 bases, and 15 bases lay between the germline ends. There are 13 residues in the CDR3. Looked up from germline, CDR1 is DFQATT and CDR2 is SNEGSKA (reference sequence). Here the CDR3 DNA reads TGCAGTGCTAGATGGTCAGGGGACTTGGGCTACACCTTC. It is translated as CSARWSGDLGYTF.

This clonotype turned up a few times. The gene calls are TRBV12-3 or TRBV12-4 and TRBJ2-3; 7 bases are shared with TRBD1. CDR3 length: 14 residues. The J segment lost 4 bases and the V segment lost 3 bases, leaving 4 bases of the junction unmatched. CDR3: CASSLTGWADTQYF. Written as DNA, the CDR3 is TGTGCCAGCAGTTTGACAGGGTGGGCAGATACGCAGTATTTT.